These 29 T cell receptor beta chains were all obtained from the same sample, sequenced in a study of T cell clonality in common variable immunodeficiency. Overall study results and limits: Fewer deletions and N-nucleotide insertions were reportedly seen in common variable immunodeficiency TCR beta sequences.

Clones were sequenced by immunoSEQ multiplex PCR, and TCRdb holds only the in-frame ones, with some missing. The repertoire shows about 23,000 clones, none seen only once; the top ten take about 9.2%. Their cognate antigens are unknown. Sequencing input: peripheral blood mononuclear cells. Source of these receptors: a human donor with common variable immunodeficiency.

This clone has at least ten counts. The read ends 3 residues shy of where the CDR3 ends; the end is completed using the germline J gene. V and J are TRBV23-1 and TRBJ2-5; D is perhaps TRBD2 (6 bases). TRBV23-1 carries the ORF label, with uncertain function. The germline V and J ends were trimmed by 3 bases and 3 bases, with 20 bases remaining between them. The CDR3 has 17 residues. The DNA read from the CDR3 is TGCGCCAGCAGTCAGAACGCGGGATCGGGCCCGAAAGAGACC. Amino acid sequence: CASSQNAGSGPKET. The CDR3 in its entirety is CASSQNAGSGPKETQYF.

This clone turned up a few times. The CDR3 is cut off 3 residues early in the read; its end comes from the germline J gene. The chain couples TRBV19 to TRBJ2-2; unclear D gene. The germline V gene has CDR1 LNHDA and CDR2 SQIVND (reference sequence). The CDR3 extends over 14 amino acids. V lost 4 bases and J 0 bases, leaving 6 bases between the germline ends. The CDR3 DNA, read in part, is TGTGCCAGTAGTAGTCAGTCGAACACCGGGGAG. Translation gives CASSSQSNTGE. The full CDR3 reads CASSSQSNTGELFF.

This clone was recorded at least ten times. The read ends 3 residues early relative to the CDR3; the germline J gene fills the gap. V usage is TRBV30 and J usage is TRBJ1-2; 8 bases match TRBD1. The V and J ends lost 7 bases and 6 bases, in that order; junction bases with no gene match: 10. CDR3 length equals 13 residues. Germline CDR1 and CDR2: GTSNPN and SVGIG (reference sequence). CDR3: CASQRTGWDGYTF. Incomplete CDR3 DNA: TGTGCCTCTCAAAGGACAGGGTGGGATGGC.

This clone was seen ten or more times. The part of the CDR3 DNA that was read is TGTGCCAGCAGCTTGGGTGAACTCTACGAG. Its translation: CASSLGELYE. The entire CDR3 sequence reads CASSLGELYEQYF. The chain couples TRBV5-5 to TRBJ2-7; no firm D call. The read is 3 residues too short to cover the CDR3 end, so that end is filled in from the germline J gene. CDR1 SGHKS and CDR2 YYEKEE come from the germline V gene (reference sequence). V lost 0 bases and J 3 bases, leaving 7 bases between the germline ends. CDR3 size: 13 residues.

There are a few counts of this clone. The sequenced fragment ends 3 residues before the CDR3 boundary, so the rest is inferred from the germline J gene. The chain employs TRBV18 and TRBJ2-3; TRBD2 might be the D (6 bases). CDR3 size: 17 residues. Between the trimmed V and J ends, which lost 5 bases and 1 base, there was a span of 19 bases. Per germline, CDR1 KGHSH and CDR2 LQKENI. The CDR3 DNA, read in part, is TGTGCCAGCTCATCCGGGGTCGGAGGGCGCGGCACAGATACG. This codes for CASSSGVGGRGTDT. The whole CDR3 protein reads CASSSGVGGRGTDTQYF.

This clone was seen a handful of times. One end of the junction does not line up with germline, which may come from a read error. The CDR3 extends 3 residues past the end of the read, so its final part is completed from the germline J gene. V usage is TRBV2 and J usage is TRBJ1-4; weak D call: TRBD1 (5 bases). Germline loops: CDR1 SNHLY, CDR2 FYNNEI. This CDR3 has 13 residues. The CDR3 DNA, read in part, is TGTGTCAGCAGGAACGACAAGGGGGAAAAA. This encodes CVSRNDKGEK. In full, the CDR3 reads CVSRNDKGEKLFF.

This clone was observed many times. The sequence runs out 3 residues before the end of the CDR3; the remainder is reconstructed from the germline J gene. The V call is TRBV19, the J call TRBJ2-7; possibly TRBD1 for D (6 bases). The CDR3 covers 14 residues. Germline CDR1 reads LNHDA; CDR2 reads SQIVND (reference sequence). The germline V and J ends were trimmed by 5 bases and 2 bases, with 13 bases remaining between them. The CDR3 sequence is CASSQGSPTYEQYF. CDR3 bases read: TGTGCCAGTAGTCAGGGGTCCCCGACCTACGAG.

This clone was seen ten or more times. The sequence runs out 3 residues before the end of the CDR3; the remainder is reconstructed from the germline J gene. The chain joins TRBV2 to TRBJ2-2; D is unresolved. Deletions cut 3 bases from V and 2 bases from J, with 7 bases between. Germline V gene lookup returns CDR1 SNHLY and CDR2 FYNNEI. This CDR3 region has 14 residues. The CDR3 bases that were read are TGTGCCAGCAGTGAGAACAGAAACACCGGGGAG. Protein product: CASSENRNTGE. The whole CDR3 reads CASSENRNTGELFF.

As to this clone: The CDR3 end is not reached by the read, which stops 3 residues before it; the germline J gene fills it in. Different DNA sequences within this sample yield the same CDR3. The gene calls are TRBV19 and TRBJ2-1; D might be TRBD1 (6 bases). The CDR3 loop spans 17 amino acids. Germline V gene data show CDR1 as LNHDA and CDR2 as SQIVND (reference sequence). V was trimmed by 4 bases and J by 0 bases, leaving 16 bases between them. The CDR3 bases that were read are TGTGCCAGTAGTAGGCTCCTCAGAGGGGGCTCCTACAATGAG. This gives the protein CASSRLLRGGSYNE. The full-length CDR3 reads as CASSRLLRGGSYNEQFF.

This clone was counted many times. The CDR3 end is not reached by the read, which stops 3 residues before it; the germline J gene fills it in. The J gene is TRBJ1-2, the V gene TRBV2; weak D call: TRBD1 (5 bases). Trimming took 6 bases from V and 7 from J, leaving 12 bases between them. The CDR3 consists of 12 residues. Germline V gives CDR1 SNHLY, CDR2 FYNNEI. The CDR3 loop is CASSRVSGGYTF. The DNA read from the CDR3 is TGTGCCAGCAGCAGGGTTTCTGGTGGC.

This clone was observed many times. The CDR3 end lies 3 residues beyond the end of the read and is filled in from the germline J gene. The chain uses TRBV30 and TRBJ1-1; 7 bases map to TRBD1. Germline CDR1 reads GTSNPN; CDR2 reads SVGIG (reference sequence). The CDR3 runs to 12 residues. CDR3 bases read: TGTGCCTGGACCACAGGGGAACCGGAA. Its translation is CAWTTGEPE. The complete CDR3 sequence is CAWTTGEPEAFF.

Comment on this clone: The DNA ends 3 residues before the CDR3 does, and the rest of the CDR3 is filled in from the germline J gene. The chain employs TRBV19 and TRBJ2-2; 9 nucleotides line up with TRBD1. CDR3 size: 16 residues. The ends lost 7 bases at V and 0 bases at J; junction bases unmatched: 6. CDR1 LNHDA and CDR2 SQIVND come from the germline V gene (reference sequence). CDR3 amino acids: CASTGTGIPNTGELFF. The part of the CDR3 DNA that was read is TGTGCCAGTACGGGGACAGGGATACCGAACACCGGGGAG.

This clone appeared many times. The read terminates 3 residues before the CDR3 end, so the remaining end is supplied by the germline J gene. This chain connects TRBV5-1 to TRBJ1-3; 8 bases align to TRBD1. This CDR3 has 16 amino acids. Germline values: CDR1 SGHRS, CDR2 YFSETQ. J lost 3 bases, V lost 4 bases, and 9 bases had no gene match. This CDR3 is CASSTGATGVGNTIYF. The sequenced part of the CDR3 DNA is TGCGCCAGCAGCACGGGGGCGACAGGGGTTGGAAACACC. Based on the CDR3 plus reference TRBV5-1 and TRBJ1-3, the full variable domain is KAGVTQTPRYLIKTRGQQVTLSCSPISGHRSVSWYQQTPGQGLQFLFEYFSETQRNKGNFPGRFSGRQFSNSRSEMNVSTLELGDSALYLCASSTGATGVGNTIYFGEGSWLTVV.

This clone showed up just a few times. The read gets to within 3 residues of the CDR3 end, and the germline J gene fills in the rest. V is TRBV30 and J is TRBJ2-5; the D is unclear. The CDR3 contains 13 residues. Germline-derived CDR1 and CDR2 are GTSNPN and SVGIG (reference sequence). Trimming took 0 bases from V and 4 from J, leaving 9 bases between them. The DNA read from the CDR3 is TGTGCCTGGAGTGTACAAACGGGAGAGACC. Protein sequence: CAWSVQTGET. The CDR3, in full, reads CAWSVQTGETQYF.

Many counts were recorded for this clone. CDR3 DNA, as far as it was read: TGTGCCAGCGGAGCTAGCGGGAGTAATGAG. Amino acid sequence: CASGASGSNE. The full CDR3 is CASGASGSNEQFF. The V call is TRBV7-9, the J call TRBJ2-1, with 10 bases matching TRBD2. From the germline J gene comes the end of the CDR3, since the read stops 3 residues before it. The CDR3 has 13 residues. V lost 8 bases to trimming and J lost 7 bases; unmatched junction nucleotides: 5. CDR1 is SEHNR and CDR2 is FQNEAQ in the germline V gene (reference sequence).

Worth noting for this clone: The observed sequence ends 3 residues before the CDR3 terminus, with the missing tail filled in from the germline J gene. This chain uses TRBV2 with TRBJ1-4; the D gene is possibly TRBD1 (6 bases). Trimming removed 2 bases from V and 4 bases from J, with 11 bases in between. Germline loops: CDR1 SNHLY, CDR2 FYNNEI. The CDR3 totals 15 residues. Partial CDR3 DNA: TGTGCCAGCAGTGAACAGGGGCAGGGTAATGAAAAA. Its translation is CASSEQGQGNEK. In full, the CDR3 reads CASSEQGQGNEKLFF.

This clone turned up a few times. The CDR3 extends 3 residues past the end of the read, so its final part is completed from the germline J gene. This sequence joins TRBV30 and TRBJ1-2; 7 nucleotides align to TRBD1. The V and J ends lost 3 bases and 7 bases, in that order; junction bases with no gene match: 5. CDR1 GTSNPN and CDR2 SVGIG come from the germline V gene (reference sequence). CDR3 length: 12 residues. CDR3 bases read: TGTGCCTGGAGGGCAGACAGGGCTGGC. Amino acid sequence: CAWRADRAG. The whole CDR3 region reads CAWRADRAGYTF.

To note about this clone: The read gets to within 3 residues of the CDR3 end, and the germline J gene fills in the rest. V and J are TRBV2 and TRBJ1-6; a possible D gene is TRBD1 (5 bases). CDR3 size: 15 residues. Germline lookup yields CDR1 SNHLY and CDR2 FYNNEI. The V end was cut by 1 base, the J end by 4 bases, with 8 bases between. The CDR3 loop reads CASSEGAGYNSPLHF. Incomplete CDR3 DNA: TGTGCCAGCAGTGAAGGGGCAGGGTATAATTCACCC.

This clone was counted at least ten times. A junction end diverges from the germline sequence, so it may reflect a read error. CDR3 DNA, as far as it was read: TGTGCTAGCAGCTTATCGACTAGCGGAAACAATGAG. Amino acid sequence: CASSLSTSGNNE. The CDR3, in full, reads CASSLSTSGNNEQFF. The chain links TRBV7-7 to TRBJ2-1; 9 positions match TRBD2. The read is 3 residues too short to cover the CDR3 end, so that end is filled in from the germline J gene. The CDR3 runs 15 residues. Germline assignment: CDR1 SSHAT and CDR2 FNYEAQ (reference sequence).

About this clone: From the germline J gene comes the end of the CDR3, since the read stops 3 residues before it. This chain links TRBV13 with TRBJ2-7; the match to TRBD1 covers 11 bases. J was trimmed by 4 bases and V by 5 bases; bases with no gene match: 4. Germline CDR1 is PRHDT and CDR2 is FYEKMQ (reference sequence). CDR3 length: 14 residues. CDR3 DNA, as far as it was read: TGTGCCAGCAGCGGGTGGGACAGGGGGTACGAG. It is translated as CASSGWDRGYE. The CDR3 in its entirety is CASSGWDRGYEQYF.

In its sample, this clone was seen many times. The read falls 3 residues short of the CDR3 end, and the missing part is taken from the germline J gene. In the same sample, other DNA sequences code for this CDR3. This chain connects TRBV18 to TRBJ1-1; no clear D. Germline-derived CDR1 and CDR2 are KGHSH and LQKENI. The V end was cut by 1 base, the J end by 4 bases, with 22 bases between. The CDR3 extends over 18 amino acids. CDR3 sequence: CASSPLSPRSGGGTEAFF. The sequenced CDR3 bases are TGTGCCAGCTCACCACTTTCCCCCCGGAGTGGCGGTGGCACTGAA. The full variable domain, rest sourced from reference TRBV18 and TRBJ1-1, is NAGVMQNPRHLVRRRGQEARLRCSPMKGHSHVYWYRQLPEEGLKFMVYLQKENIIDESGMPKERFSAEFPKEGPSILRIQQVVRGDSAAYFCASSPLSPRSGGGTEAFFGQGTRLTVV.

This clone showed up many times. The sequence runs out 3 residues before the end of the CDR3; the remainder is reconstructed from the germline J gene. The rearrangement joins TRBV29-1 to TRBJ2-1, with TRBD2 matching 13 bases. Germline CDR1 SQVTM, CDR2 ANQGSEA. V shed 7 bases, J shed 7 bases, and the junction held 7 bases outside the gene matches. The CDR3 covers 14 residues. The covered CDR3 bases are TGCAGCGCTATCGGACTAGCGGGAGCGAATGAG. Amino acid sequence: CSAIGLAGANE. The whole CDR3 sequence reads CSAIGLAGANEQFF.

This clone was found many times. Read sequence stops 3 residues before the CDR3 end, and the germline J gene provides the missing end. The chain is built from TRBV5-4 and TRBJ2-7, with D possibly matching TRBD2 (6 bases). Germline V gives CDR1 SGHNT, CDR2 YYREEE (reference sequence). There are 14 residues in the CDR3. Trimming removed 4 bases from V and 0 bases from J, with 11 bases in between. This chain's CDR3 is CASSARDFSYEQYF. Partial CDR3 DNA: TGTGCCAGCAGCGCCCGGGACTTCTCCTACGAG.

This clone was counted many times. Read data end 3 residues before the CDR3 end; the end is taken from the germline J gene. This chain uses TRBV29-1 with TRBJ2-1; TRBD2 matches 11 bases. CDR3 size: 15 residues. The ends lost 4 bases at V and 4 bases at J; junction bases unmatched: 6. CDR1 is SQVTM and CDR2 is ANQGSEA in the germline V gene. The CDR3 bases that were read are TGCAGCGTTGGGACTAGCGGGCCTTCATACAATGAG. It translates to CSVGTSGPSYNE. The complete CDR3 reads CSVGTSGPSYNEQFF.

This clone was counted only a few times. The CDR3 end falls 3 residues outside the read, so it is completed with the germline J gene. The rearrangement links TRBV6-2 or TRBV6-3 to TRBJ1-2; D might be TRBD1 (5 bases). The CDR3 sequence is 12 residues long. The V and J ends lost 8 bases and 6 bases respectively, with 13 bases between them. Germline values: CDR1 MNHEY, CDR2 SVGEGT. The CDR3: CASWGGSHGYTF. The sequenced part of the CDR3 DNA is TGTGCCAGCTGGGGGGGATCACATGGC.

This clone was found a few times. The DNA ends 3 residues before the CDR3 does, and the rest of the CDR3 is filled in from the germline J gene. The V and J genes are TRBV19 and TRBJ1-2; TRBD1 matches at 8 bases. With V trimmed by 5 bases and J by 4 bases, 6 bases remained unmatched. The CDR3 sequence is 14 residues long. From germline, CDR1 is LNHDA and CDR2 SQIVND (reference sequence). The CDR3 region is CASSPTGAIYGYTF. CDR3 bases read: TGTGCCAGTAGTCCGACAGGGGCCATCTATGGC.

CDR3 region: CASSENRVGETQYF. Incomplete CDR3 DNA: TGTGCCAGCAGTGAAAACAGGGTAGGGGAGACC. The chain employs TRBV6-1 and TRBJ2-5, with D possibly TRBD1 on 6 matching bases. The read stops 3 residues short of the end of the CDR3; the missing end is completed from the germline J gene. Trimming stripped 2 bases from V and 5 bases from J, with 12 bases between. The CDR3 extends over 14 amino acids. Germline CDR1 is MNHNS and CDR2 is SASEGT.

This clone was seen a handful of times. The read gets to within 3 residues of the CDR3 end, and the germline J gene fills in the rest. The chain combines TRBV19 with TRBJ2-6; 10 bases are a match to TRBD1. J was trimmed by 0 bases and V by 3 bases; bases with no gene match: 2. The CDR3 is 17 residues long. Germline V gene data show CDR1 as LNHDA and CDR2 as SQIVND (reference sequence). The DNA read from the CDR3 is TGTGCCAGTAGTATTCGGGACAGGGGCTCTGGGGCCAACGTC. This encodes CASSIRDRGSGANV. The full CDR3 protein is CASSIRDRGSGANVLTF. Full variable domain (remainder filled in from reference TRBV19 and TRBJ2-6): DGGITQSPKYLFRKEGQNVTLSCEQNLNHDAMYWYRQDPGQGLRLIYYSQIVNDFQKGDIAEGYSVSREKKESFPLTVTSAQKNPTAFYLCASSIRDRGSGANVLTFGAGSRLTVL.

This clone is termed medium-sized. The read ends 3 residues shy of where the CDR3 ends; the end is completed using the germline J gene. The chain uses TRBV4-1 and TRBJ2-3; TRBD1 is a possible D gene (6 bases). The germline V and J ends were trimmed by 0 bases and 0 bases, with 16 bases remaining between them. The CDR3 consists of 18 residues. The germline V gene has CDR1 MGHRA and CDR2 YSYEKL. The CDR3 DNA, read in part, is TGCGCCAGCAGCCAAGATCCAATCAGGGGTACTAGCACAGATACG. As protein: CASSQDPIRGTSTDT. The whole CDR3 protein is CASSQDPIRGTSTDTQYF.